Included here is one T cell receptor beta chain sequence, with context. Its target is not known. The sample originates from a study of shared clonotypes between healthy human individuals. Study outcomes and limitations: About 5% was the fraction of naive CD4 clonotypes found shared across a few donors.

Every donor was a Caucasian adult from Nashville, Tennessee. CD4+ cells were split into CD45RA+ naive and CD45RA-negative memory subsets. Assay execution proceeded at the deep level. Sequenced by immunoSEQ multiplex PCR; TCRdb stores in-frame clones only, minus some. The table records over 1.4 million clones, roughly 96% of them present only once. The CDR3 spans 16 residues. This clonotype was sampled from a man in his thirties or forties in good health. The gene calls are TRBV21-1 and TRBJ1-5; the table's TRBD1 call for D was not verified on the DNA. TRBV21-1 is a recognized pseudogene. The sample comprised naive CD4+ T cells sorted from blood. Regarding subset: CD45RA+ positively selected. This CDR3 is CASSKVRMAGLKPQHF. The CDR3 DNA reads TGTGCCAGCAGCAAAGTTAGAATGGCAGGGCTTAAGCCCCAGCATTTT.